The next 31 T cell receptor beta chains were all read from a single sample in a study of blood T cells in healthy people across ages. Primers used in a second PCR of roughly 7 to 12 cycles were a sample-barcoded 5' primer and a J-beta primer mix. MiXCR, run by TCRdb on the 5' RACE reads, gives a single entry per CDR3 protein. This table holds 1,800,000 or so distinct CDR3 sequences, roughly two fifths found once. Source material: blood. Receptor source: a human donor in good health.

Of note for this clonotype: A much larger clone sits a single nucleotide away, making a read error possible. The CDR3 spells CAGGLVHGRNEQFF. In nucleotides, the CDR3 is TGTGCCGGGGGATTGGTCCATGGCCGCAATGAGCAGTTCTTC. The chain recombines TRBV2 with TRBJ2-1; D may correspond to TRBD1 or TRBD2 (5 bases each). Germline assignment: CDR1 SNHLY and CDR2 FYNNEI. The ends were cut back, 11 bases at V and 6 bases at J, with 20 bases in the middle. The CDR3 runs 14 residues.

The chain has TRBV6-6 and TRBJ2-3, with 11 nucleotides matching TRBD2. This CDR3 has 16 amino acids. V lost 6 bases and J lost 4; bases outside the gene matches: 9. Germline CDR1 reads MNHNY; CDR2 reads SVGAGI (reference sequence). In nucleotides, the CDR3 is TGTGCCAGCAGATCACCCCGACTAGCGGGGCCAGATACGCAGTATTTT. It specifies CASRSPRLAGPDTQYF.

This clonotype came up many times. The CDR3 region has the DNA TGTGCCAGCAGCTTTTTTCGATCTGGGGCCAACGTCCTGACTTTC. Translation: CASSFFRSGANVLTF. The chain has TRBV11-2 and TRBJ2-6, with D hard to call. Trimming removed 3 bases at V and 1 base at J, with 7 bases between. The CDR3 sequence is 15 residues long. Germline V CDR1 and CDR2: SGHAT, FQNNGV.

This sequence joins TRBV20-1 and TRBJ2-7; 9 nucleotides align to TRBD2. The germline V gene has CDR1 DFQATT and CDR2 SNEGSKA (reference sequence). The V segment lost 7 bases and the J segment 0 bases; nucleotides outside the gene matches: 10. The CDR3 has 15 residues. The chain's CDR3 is CSGNSGGYNSYEQYF. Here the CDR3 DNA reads TGCAGTGGTAATAGCGGGGGCTATAACTCCTACGAGCAGTACTTC.

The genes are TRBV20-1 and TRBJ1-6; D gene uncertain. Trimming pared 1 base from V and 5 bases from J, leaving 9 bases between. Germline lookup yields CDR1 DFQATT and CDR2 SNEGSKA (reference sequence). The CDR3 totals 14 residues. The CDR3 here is CSARVQTDNSPLHF. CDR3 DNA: TGCAGTGCTAGAGTACAGACCGATAATTCACCCCTCCACTTT.

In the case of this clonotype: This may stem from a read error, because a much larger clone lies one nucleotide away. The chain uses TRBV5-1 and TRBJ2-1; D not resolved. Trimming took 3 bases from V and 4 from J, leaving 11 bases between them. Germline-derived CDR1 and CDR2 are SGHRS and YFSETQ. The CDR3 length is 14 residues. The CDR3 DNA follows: TGCGCCAGCAGCTCGGCCTTTGGGTACAATGAGCAGTTCTTC. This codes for CASSSAFGYNEQFF.

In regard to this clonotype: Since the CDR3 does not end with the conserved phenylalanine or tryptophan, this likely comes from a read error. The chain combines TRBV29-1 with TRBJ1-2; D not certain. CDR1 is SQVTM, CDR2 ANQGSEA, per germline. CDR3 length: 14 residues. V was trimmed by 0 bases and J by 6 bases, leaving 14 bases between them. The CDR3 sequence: CSVEELVAGNGYTC. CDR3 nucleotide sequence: TGCAGCGTTGAAGAACTGGTGGCAGGAAATGGCTACACCTGC.

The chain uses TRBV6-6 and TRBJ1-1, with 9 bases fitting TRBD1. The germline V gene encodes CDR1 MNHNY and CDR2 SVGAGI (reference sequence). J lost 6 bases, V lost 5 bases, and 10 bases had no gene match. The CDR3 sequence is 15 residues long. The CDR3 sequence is CASSNTGGRVSEAFF. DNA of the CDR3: TGTGCCAGCAGTAATACAGGGGGCAGGGTATCTGAAGCTTTCTTT.

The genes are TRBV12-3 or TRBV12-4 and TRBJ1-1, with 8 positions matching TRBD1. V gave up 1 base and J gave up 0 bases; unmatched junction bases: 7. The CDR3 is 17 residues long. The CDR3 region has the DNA TGTGCCAGCAGTTTAGGGACAGGGCGCTACATGAACACTGAAGCTTTCTTT. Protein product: CASSLGTGRYMNTEAFF.

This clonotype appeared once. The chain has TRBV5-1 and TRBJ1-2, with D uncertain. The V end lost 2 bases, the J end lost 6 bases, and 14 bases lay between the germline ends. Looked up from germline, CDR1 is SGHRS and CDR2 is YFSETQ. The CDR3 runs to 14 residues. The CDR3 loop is CASSFSRPADGYTF. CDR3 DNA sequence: TGCGCCAGCAGCTTCTCCCGGCCAGCCGATGGCTACACCTTC. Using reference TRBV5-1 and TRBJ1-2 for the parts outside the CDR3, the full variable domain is KAGVTQTPRYLIKTRGQQVTLSCSPISGHRSVSWYQQTPGQGLQFLFEYFSETQRNKGNFPGRFSGRQFSNSRSEMNVSTLELGDSALYLCASSFSRPADGYTFGSGTRLTVV.

CDR3 in DNA: TGTGCCAGCAGCTCCCCGCCTGGGAGGAATGAGCAGTTCTTC. Its translation: CASSSPPGRNEQFF. The chain combines TRBV28 with TRBJ2-1, with D tentatively TRBD2 (6 bases). The CDR3 runs 14 residues. Germline V gives CDR1 MDHEN, CDR2 SYDVKM. V was shortened by 6 bases and J by 7 bases, with 16 bases between the two germline ends. Using reference TRBV28 and TRBJ2-1 for the parts outside the CDR3, the full variable domain is DVKVTQSSRYLVKRTGEKVFLECVQDMDHENMFWYRQDPGLGLRLIYFSYDVKMKEKGDIPEGYSVSREKKERFSLILESASTNQTSMYLCASSSPPGRNEQFFGPGTRLTVL.

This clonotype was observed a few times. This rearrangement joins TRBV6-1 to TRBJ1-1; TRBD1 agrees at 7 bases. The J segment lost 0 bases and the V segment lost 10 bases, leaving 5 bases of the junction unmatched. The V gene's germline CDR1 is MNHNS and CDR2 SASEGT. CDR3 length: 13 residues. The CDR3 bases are TGTGCCACTCCGGGACAGATGAACACTGAAGCTTTCTTT. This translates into CATPGQMNTEAFF.

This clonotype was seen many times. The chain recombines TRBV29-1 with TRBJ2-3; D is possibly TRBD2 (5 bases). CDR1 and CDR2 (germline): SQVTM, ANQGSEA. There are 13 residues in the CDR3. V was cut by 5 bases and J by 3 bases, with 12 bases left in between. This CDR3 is CSVSRRQTDTQYF. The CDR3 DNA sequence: TGCAGCGTTTCGAGGAGGCAGACAGATACGCAGTATTTT.

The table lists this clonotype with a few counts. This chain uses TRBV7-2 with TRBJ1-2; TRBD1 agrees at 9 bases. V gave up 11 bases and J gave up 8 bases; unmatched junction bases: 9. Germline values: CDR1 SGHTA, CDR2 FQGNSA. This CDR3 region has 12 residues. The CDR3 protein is CAGGTGGRGYTF. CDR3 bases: TGTGCCGGGGGAACAGGGGGCAGAGGCTACACCTTC. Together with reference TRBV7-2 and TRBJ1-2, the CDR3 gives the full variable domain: GAGVSQSPSNKVTEKGKDVELRCDPISGHTALYWYRQSLGQGLEFLIYFQGNSAPDKSGLPSDRFSAERTGGSVSTLTIQRTQQEDSAVYLCAGGTGGRGYTFGSGTRLTVV.

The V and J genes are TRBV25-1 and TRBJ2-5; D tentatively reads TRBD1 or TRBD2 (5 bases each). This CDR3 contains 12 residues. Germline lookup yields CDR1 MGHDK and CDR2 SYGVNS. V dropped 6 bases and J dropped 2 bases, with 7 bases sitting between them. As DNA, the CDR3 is TGTGCCAGCAGGTGGGGGCAAGAGACCCAGTACTTC. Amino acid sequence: CASRWGQETQYF.

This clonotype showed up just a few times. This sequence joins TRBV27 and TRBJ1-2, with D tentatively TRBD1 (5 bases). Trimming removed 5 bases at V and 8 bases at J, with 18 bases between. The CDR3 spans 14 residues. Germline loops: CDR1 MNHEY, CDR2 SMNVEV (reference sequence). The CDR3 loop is CASSPDIGWRGYTF. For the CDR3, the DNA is TGTGCCAGCAGTCCGGACATTGGGTGGCGAGGCTACACCTTC.

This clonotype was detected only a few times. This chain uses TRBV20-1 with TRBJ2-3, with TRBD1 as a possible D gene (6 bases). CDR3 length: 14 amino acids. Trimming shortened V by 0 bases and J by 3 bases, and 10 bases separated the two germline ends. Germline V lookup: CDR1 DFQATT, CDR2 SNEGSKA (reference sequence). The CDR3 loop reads CSARENGQTDTQYF. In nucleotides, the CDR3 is TGCAGTGCTAGAGAAAATGGACAGACAGATACGCAGTATTTT.

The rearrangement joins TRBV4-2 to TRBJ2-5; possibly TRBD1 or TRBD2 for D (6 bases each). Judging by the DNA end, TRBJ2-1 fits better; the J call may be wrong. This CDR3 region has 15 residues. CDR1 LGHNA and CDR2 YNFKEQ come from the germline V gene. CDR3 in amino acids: CASSQDRGRGETQFF. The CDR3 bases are TGTGCCAGCAGCCAAGATCGGGGGCGTGGAGAGACCCAGTTCTTC.

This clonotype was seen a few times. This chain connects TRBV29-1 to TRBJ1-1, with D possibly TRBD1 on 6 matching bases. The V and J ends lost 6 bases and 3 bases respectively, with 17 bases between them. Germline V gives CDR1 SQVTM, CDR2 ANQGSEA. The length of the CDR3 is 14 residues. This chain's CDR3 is CSVAFGGADTEAFF. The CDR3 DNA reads TGCAGCGTGGCCTTTGGGGGGGCCGACACTGAAGCTTTCTTT.

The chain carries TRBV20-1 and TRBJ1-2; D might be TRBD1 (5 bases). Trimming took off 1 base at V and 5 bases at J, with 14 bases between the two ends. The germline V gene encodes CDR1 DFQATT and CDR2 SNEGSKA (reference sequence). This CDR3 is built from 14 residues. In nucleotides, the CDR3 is TGCAGTGCTAGAGTGATTGACCGACAGTATGGCTACACCTTC. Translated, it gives CSARVIDRQYGYTF.

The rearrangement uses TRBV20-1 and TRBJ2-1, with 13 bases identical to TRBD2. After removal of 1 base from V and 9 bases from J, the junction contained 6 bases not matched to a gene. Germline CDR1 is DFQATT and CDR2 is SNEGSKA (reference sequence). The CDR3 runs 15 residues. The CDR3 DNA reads TGCAGTGCTAGAGCCCAGGGACTAGCGGGGTCTGAGCAGTTCTTC. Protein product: CSARAQGLAGSEQFF.

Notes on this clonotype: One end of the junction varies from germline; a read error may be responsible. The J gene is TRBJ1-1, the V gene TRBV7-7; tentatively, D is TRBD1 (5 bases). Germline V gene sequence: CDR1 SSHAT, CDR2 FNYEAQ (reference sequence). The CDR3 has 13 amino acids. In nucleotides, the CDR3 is TGTGCTAGCAGCTTACGTATGGGGGAGGAAGCTTTCTTT. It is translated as CASSLRMGEEAFF.

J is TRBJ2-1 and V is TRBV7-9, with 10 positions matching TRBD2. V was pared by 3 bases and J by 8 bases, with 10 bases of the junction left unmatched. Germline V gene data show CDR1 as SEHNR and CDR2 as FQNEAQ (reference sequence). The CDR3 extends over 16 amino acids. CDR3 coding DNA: TGTGCCAGCAGCTTTAGCGGGGGGTACCCTAGGGATGAGCAGTTCTTC. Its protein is CASSFSGGYPRDEQFF.

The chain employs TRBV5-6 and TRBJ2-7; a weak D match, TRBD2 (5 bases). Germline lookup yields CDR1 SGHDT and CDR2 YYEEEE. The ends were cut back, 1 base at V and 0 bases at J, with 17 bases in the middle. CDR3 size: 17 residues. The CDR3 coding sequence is TGTGCCAGCAGCTTGTACGGGATAGGCCAAATCTCCTACGAGCAGTACTTC. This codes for CASSLYGIGQISYEQYF.

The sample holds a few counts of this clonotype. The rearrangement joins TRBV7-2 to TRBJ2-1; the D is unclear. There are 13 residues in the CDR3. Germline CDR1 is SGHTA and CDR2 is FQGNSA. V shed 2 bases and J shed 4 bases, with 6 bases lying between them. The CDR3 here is CASSLPVYNEQFF. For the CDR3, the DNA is TGTGCCAGCAGCTTACCAGTGTACAATGAGCAGTTCTTC.

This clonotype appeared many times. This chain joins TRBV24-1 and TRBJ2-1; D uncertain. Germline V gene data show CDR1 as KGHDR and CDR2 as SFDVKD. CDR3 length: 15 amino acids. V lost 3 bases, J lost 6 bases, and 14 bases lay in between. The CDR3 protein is CATSDRQVSFNEQFF. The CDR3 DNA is TGTGCCACCAGTGATCGGCAGGTATCGTTCAATGAGCAGTTCTTC.

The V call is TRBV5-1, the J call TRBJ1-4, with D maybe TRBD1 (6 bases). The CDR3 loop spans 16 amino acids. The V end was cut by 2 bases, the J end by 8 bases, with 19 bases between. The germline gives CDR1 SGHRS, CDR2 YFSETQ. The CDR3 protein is CASSFDTQGNTEKLFF. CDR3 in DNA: TGCGCCAGCAGCTTCGACACACAGGGTAATACGGAAAAACTGTTTTTT.

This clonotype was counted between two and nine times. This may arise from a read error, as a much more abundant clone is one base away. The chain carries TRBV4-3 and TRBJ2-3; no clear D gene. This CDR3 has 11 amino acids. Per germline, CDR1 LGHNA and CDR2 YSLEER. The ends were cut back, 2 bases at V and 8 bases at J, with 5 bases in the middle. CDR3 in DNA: TGCGCCAGCAGCCAACTGGGTACGCAGTATTTT. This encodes CASSQLGTQYF.

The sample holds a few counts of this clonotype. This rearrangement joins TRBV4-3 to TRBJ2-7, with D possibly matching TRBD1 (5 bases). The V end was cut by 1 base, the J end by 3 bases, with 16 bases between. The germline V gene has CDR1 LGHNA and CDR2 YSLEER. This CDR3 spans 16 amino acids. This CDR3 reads CASSQVTFGQGYEQYF. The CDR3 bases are TGCGCCAGCAGCCAAGTAACCTTCGGGCAGGGCTACGAGCAGTACTTC.

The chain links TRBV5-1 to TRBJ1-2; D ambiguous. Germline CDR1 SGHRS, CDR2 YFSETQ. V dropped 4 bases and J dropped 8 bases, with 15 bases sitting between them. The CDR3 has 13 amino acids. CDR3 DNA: TGCGCCAGCAGCACGGAAGGTCTGGGGGGCTACACCTTC. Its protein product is CASSTEGLGGYTF.

In DNA form, the CDR3 reads TGCGCCAGCAGGGATGGGGAGACGTACTTC. It encodes CASRDGETYF. V usage is TRBV10-2 and J usage is TRBJ2-7; D might be TRBD2 (5 bases). The CDR3 length is 10 residues. Trimming left V 6 bases short and J 12 bases short, with 12 bases between. The germline V gene has CDR1 WSHSY and CDR2 SAAADI.